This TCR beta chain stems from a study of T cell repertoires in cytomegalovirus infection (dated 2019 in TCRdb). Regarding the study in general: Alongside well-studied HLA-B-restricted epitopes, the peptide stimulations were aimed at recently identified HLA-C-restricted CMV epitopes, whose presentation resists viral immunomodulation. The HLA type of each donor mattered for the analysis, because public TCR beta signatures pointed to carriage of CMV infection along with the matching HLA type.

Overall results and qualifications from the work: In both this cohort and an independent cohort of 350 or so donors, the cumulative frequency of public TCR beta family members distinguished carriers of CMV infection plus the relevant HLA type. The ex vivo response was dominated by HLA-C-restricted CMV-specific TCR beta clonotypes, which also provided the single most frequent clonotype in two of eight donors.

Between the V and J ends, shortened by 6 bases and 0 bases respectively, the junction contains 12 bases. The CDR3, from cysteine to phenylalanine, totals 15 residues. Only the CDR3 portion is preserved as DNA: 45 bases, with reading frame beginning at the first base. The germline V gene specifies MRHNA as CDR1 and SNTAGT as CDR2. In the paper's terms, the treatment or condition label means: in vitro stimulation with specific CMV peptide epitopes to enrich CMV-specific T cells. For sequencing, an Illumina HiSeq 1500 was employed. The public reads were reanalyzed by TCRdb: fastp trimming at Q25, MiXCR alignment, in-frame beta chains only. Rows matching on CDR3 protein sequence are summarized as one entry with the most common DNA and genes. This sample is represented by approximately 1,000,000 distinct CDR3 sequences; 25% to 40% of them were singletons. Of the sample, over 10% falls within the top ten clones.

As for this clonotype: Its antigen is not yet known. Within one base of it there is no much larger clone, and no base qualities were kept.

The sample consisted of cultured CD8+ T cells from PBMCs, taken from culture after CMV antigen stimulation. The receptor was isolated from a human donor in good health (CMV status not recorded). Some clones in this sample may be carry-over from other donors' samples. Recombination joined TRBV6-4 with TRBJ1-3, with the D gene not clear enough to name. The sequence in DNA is TGTGCCAGCAGCGAAGAGGCCTACTCTGGAAACACCATATATTTT. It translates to CASSEEAYSGNTIYF.